The text below deals with one TCR beta chain. The antigen remains unidentified. The data stem from a study of T cell responses to AZD1222 COVID-19 vaccine. Whole-study results and caveats: Females made up more of the donors, who were largely white British, and clonal diversity may have come out too low. Unmutated regions of variants are reportedly targeted by nearly half of spike-specific TCRs. The study found Spike-specific TCR breadth and depth rose after two AZD1222 doses. Baseline serology detected seropositivity in only five to seven AZD1222 recipients.

Some clones are missing from TCRdb's copy, which holds only in-frame ones; the method was immunoSEQ multiplex PCR. Of around 170,000 clones in the sample, 85% to 90% are singletons; the top ten hold 11%. Germline CDR1 reads SQVTM; CDR2 reads ANQGSEA. Trimming removed 6 bases at V and 1 base at J, with 15 bases between. This CDR3 region has 15 residues. Source: peripheral blood, taken 28 days after the second AZD1222 dose. This clonotype originated in an adult who received the AZD1222 COVID-19 vaccine. The rearrangement uses TRBV29-1 and TRBJ2-2, with TRBD1 as a possible D gene (5 bases). The CDR3 bases are TGCAGCGTGAGGATTGGACAAGTGAACACCGGGGAGCTGTTTTTT. It codes for CSVRIGQVNTGELFF.